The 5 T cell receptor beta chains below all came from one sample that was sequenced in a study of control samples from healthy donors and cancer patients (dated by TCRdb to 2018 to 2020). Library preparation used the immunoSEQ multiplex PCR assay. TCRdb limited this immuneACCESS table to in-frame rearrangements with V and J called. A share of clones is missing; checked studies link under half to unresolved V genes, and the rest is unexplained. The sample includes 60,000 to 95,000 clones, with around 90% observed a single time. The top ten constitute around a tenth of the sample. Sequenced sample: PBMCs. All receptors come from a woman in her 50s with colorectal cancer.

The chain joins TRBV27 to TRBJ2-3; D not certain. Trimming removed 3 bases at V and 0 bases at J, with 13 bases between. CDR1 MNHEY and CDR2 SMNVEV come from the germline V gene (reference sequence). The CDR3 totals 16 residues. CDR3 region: CASSLARNPSTDTQYF. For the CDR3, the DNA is TGTGCCAGCAGTTTGGCGAGGAACCCTAGCACAGATACGCAGTATTTT.

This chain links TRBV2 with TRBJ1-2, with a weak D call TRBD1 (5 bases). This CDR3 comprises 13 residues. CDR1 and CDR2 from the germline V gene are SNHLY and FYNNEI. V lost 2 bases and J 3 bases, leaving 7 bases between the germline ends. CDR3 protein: CASSEQGDYGYTF. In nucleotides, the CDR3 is TGTGCCAGCAGTGAACAAGGGGACTATGGCTACACCTTC.

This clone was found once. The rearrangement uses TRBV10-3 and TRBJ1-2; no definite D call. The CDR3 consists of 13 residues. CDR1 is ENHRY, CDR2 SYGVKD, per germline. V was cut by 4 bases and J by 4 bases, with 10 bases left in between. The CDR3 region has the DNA TGTGCCATCAGTGCGGAGGTGGTCTATGGCTACACCTTC. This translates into CAISAEVVYGYTF.

The CDR3: CAWSIGQGNQPQHF. The CDR3 DNA sequence: TGTGCCTGGAGTATTGGCCAGGGCAATCAGCCCCAGCATTTT. The rearrangement uses TRBV30 and TRBJ1-5, with D uncertain. This CDR3 comprises 14 residues. The germline V gene encodes CDR1 GTSNPN and CDR2 SVGIG (reference sequence). Deletions cut 2 bases from V and 2 bases from J, with 10 bases between.

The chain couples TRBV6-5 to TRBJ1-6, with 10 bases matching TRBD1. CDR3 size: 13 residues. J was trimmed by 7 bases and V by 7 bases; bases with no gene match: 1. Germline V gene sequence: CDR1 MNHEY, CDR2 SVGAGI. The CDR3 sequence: CASKGQGNSPLHF. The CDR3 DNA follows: TGTGCCAGCAAGGGACAGGGGAATTCACCCCTCCACTTT.